This is a list of T cell receptor beta chains from one sample in a study of beta chain features in type 1 diabetes. The protocol was immunoSEQ multiplex PCR, while the TCRdb copy is restricted to in-frame clones and leaves out a portion. Of roughly 450,000 clones in the sample, 10% to 12% were seen once. Sequencing input: naive CD4+ T cells from blood. Receptors originate from a woman between 18 and 30 years old in good health. CDR3s include the opening cysteine and the closing phenylalanine or tryptophan. Fields, in order: CDR3 protein, V gene, J gene.

CDR3aa: CSVEESTGGTYNEQFF; v_gene: TRBV29-1; j_gene: TRBJ2-1
CDR3aa: CASSGSGETQYF; v_gene: TRBV6-5; j_gene: TRBJ2-5
CDR3aa: CASTQTPSTDTQYF; v_gene: TRBV27; j_gene: TRBJ2-3
CDR3aa: CASSLVSSSGANVLTF; v_gene: TRBV7-2; j_gene: TRBJ2-6
CDR3aa: CASSLAGGQETQYF; v_gene: TRBV7-2; j_gene: TRBJ2-5
CDR3aa: CASSGRGNSGANVLTF; v_gene: TRBV6-6; j_gene: TRBJ2-6
CDR3aa: CASRRRGETEAFF; v_gene: TRBV2; j_gene: TRBJ1-1
CDR3aa: CASSRGRVDGYTF; v_gene: TRBV27; j_gene: TRBJ1-2
CDR3aa: CASQTGWTDTQYF; v_gene: TRBV5-5; j_gene: TRBJ2-3
CDR3aa: CASSARDSIYNEQFF; v_gene: TRBV9; j_gene: TRBJ2-1
CDR3aa: CASSPTGGLGGTQYF; v_gene: TRBV7-2; j_gene: TRBJ2-5
CDR3aa: CASSLRGQGTDTQYF; v_gene: TRBV28; j_gene: TRBJ2-3
CDR3aa: CASKSLGTEAFF; v_gene: TRBV6-5; j_gene: TRBJ1-1
CDR3aa: CASSPRVDTQYF; v_gene: TRBV9; j_gene: TRBJ2-3